The rows below give T cell receptor beta chains drawn from one sample of a study of CD4+ T cells in melanoma. Libraries were prepared by immunoSEQ multiplex PCR; TCRdb keeps only in-frame clonotypes and omits some of them. The sample has about 14,000 clones, roughly three fifths seen once; the top ten hold about a sixth. The sample comprised cells from a culture (not recorded whether cultured in vitro). These TCRs come from a human donor with melanoma. Both conserved end residues are part of each CDR3. Fields, in order: J gene, clone size, D gene, V gene, CDR3 protein, CDR3 DNA. D genes are given only for firm matches. Clone size is not always given. Where it is, it says once, few, many or a class for expanded clones.

j_call: TRBJ2-3
clone_size: few
d_call: NA
v_call: TRBV6-4
cdr3_aa: CASSDVPSTDTQYF
cdr3_nt: TGTGCCAGCAGTGACGTCCCTAGCACAGATACGCAGTATTTT

j_call: TRBJ1-5
clone_size: NA
d_call: NA
v_call: TRBV30
cdr3_aa: CAWRPGTRNSNQPQHF
cdr3_nt: TGTGCCTGGAGACCCGGGACACGTAATAGCAATCAGCCCCAGCATTTT

j_call: TRBJ2-5
clone_size: NA
d_call: NA
v_call: TRBV30
cdr3_aa: CAWSVTPGGTQYF
cdr3_nt: TGTGCCTGGAGTGTAACTCCCGGGGGGACCCAGTACTTC

j_call: TRBJ2-2
clone_size: NA
d_call: TRBD1
v_call: TRBV19
cdr3_aa: CASSIGYRGRGSTGELFF
cdr3_nt: TGTGCCAGTAGTATAGGATACAGGGGACGAGGGTCCACCGGGGAGCTGTTTTTT

j_call: TRBJ1-2
clone_size: NA
d_call: NA
v_call: TRBV14
cdr3_aa: CASSQGAGYGYTF
cdr3_nt: TGTGCCAGCAGCCAAGGAGCGGGCTATGGCTACACCTTC

j_call: TRBJ2-1
clone_size: NA
d_call: NA
v_call: TRBV7-9
cdr3_aa: CASEGGAYNEQFF
cdr3_nt: TGTGCCAGCGAGGGGGGGGCTTACAATGAGCAGTTCTTC

j_call: TRBJ1-2
clone_size: NA
d_call: NA
v_call: TRBV4-1
cdr3_aa: CASSPSMGFRDYGYTF
cdr3_nt: TGCGCCAGCAGCCCCTCCATGGGGTTTCGAGACTATGGCTACACCTTC

j_call: TRBJ2-7
clone_size: NA
d_call: NA
v_call: TRBV5-6
cdr3_aa: CASSFGPSSYEQYF
cdr3_nt: TGTGCCAGCAGCTTTGGCCCAAGCTCCTACGAGCAGTACTTC

j_call: TRBJ1-2
clone_size: NA
d_call: TRBD1
v_call: TRBV15
cdr3_aa: CATRRTGGDYGYTF
cdr3_nt: TGTGCCACCAGACGGACAGGGGGCGACTATGGCTACACCTTC

j_call: TRBJ2-5
clone_size: NA
d_call: NA
v_call: TRBV12-5
cdr3_aa: CASGLVQYGQNPLETQYF
cdr3_nt: TGTGCTAGTGGTTTGGTCCAATATGGACAGAATCCTTTGGAGACCCAGTACTTC

j_call: TRBJ1-5
clone_size: NA
d_call: NA
v_call: TRBV5-4
cdr3_aa: CASSLGSGQPQHF
cdr3_nt: TGTGCCAGCAGCTTAGGGAGTGGTCAGCCCCAGCATTTT

j_call: TRBJ2-2
clone_size: few
d_call: NA
v_call: TRBV6-5
cdr3_aa: CASTDGRELFF
cdr3_nt: TGTGCCAGCACCGACGGCAGGGAGCTGTTTTTT

j_call: TRBJ1-3
clone_size: NA
d_call: NA
v_call: TRBV7-9
cdr3_aa: CASSPAGQTGNTIYF
cdr3_nt: TGTGCCAGCAGCCCCGCGGGGCAGACTGGAAACACCATATATTTT

j_call: TRBJ2-4
clone_size: few
d_call: NA
v_call: TRBV4-1
cdr3_aa: CASSQDRGSGAKNIQYF
cdr3_nt: TGCGCCAGCAGCCAAGATCGGGGGAGCGGGGCCAAAAACATTCAGTACTTC

j_call: TRBJ2-1
clone_size: few
d_call: NA
v_call: TRBV27
cdr3_aa: CASSLGGRQGPGYNEQFF
cdr3_nt: TGTGCCAGCAGTTTGGGGGGGCGGCAGGGGCCCGGCTACAATGAGCAGTTCTTC

j_call: TRBJ1-2
clone_size: NA
d_call: NA
v_call: TRBV11-2
cdr3_aa: CASSFMDKGNYGYTF
cdr3_nt: TGTGCCAGCAGCTTCATGGACAAGGGGAACTATGGCTACACCTTC

j_call: TRBJ1-1
clone_size: NA
d_call: NA
v_call: TRBV11-3
cdr3_aa: CASSLRGSTEAFF
cdr3_nt: TGTGCCAGCAGCTTAAGGGGGTCCACTGAAGCTTTCTTT

j_call: TRBJ1-3
clone_size: NA
d_call: NA
v_call: TRBV7-9
cdr3_aa: CASSLSGIRNTIYF
cdr3_nt: TGTGCCAGCAGCTTATCAGGTATCCGGAACACCATATATTTT

j_call: TRBJ1-2
clone_size: once
d_call: NA
v_call: TRBV15
cdr3_aa: CATSRDGGREGYTF
cdr3_nt: TGTGCCACCAGCAGAGATGGCGGCAGGGAAGGCTACACCTTC

j_call: TRBJ1-4
clone_size: NA
d_call: TRBD1
v_call: TRBV18
cdr3_aa: CASSATTGDEKLFF
cdr3_nt: TGTGCCAGCTCAGCAACGACAGGGGATGAAAAACTGTTTTTT

j_call: TRBJ1-2
clone_size: few
d_call: NA
v_call: TRBV15
cdr3_aa: CATAGDPLYGYTF
cdr3_nt: TGTGCCACTGCTGGGGACCCCCTCTATGGCTACACCTTC

j_call: TRBJ1-2
clone_size: NA
d_call: NA
v_call: TRBV9
cdr3_aa: CASRARGASGYGYTF
cdr3_nt: TGTGCCAGCAGAGCCAGAGGGGCGAGTGGCTATGGCTACACCTTC

j_call: TRBJ1-5
clone_size: few
d_call: NA
v_call: TRBV6-6
cdr3_aa: CASSPPGQGGQPQHF
cdr3_nt: TGTGCCAGCAGTCCACCTGGGCAGGGCGGGCAGCCCCAGCATTTT

j_call: TRBJ1-1
clone_size: NA
d_call: NA
v_call: TRBV7-9
cdr3_aa: CASHRIGTEAFF
cdr3_nt: TGTGCCAGCCACAGGATAGGGACTGAAGCTTTCTTT

j_call: TRBJ1-2
clone_size: NA
d_call: NA
v_call: TRBV19
cdr3_aa: CASSSYSLGDELGYGYTF
cdr3_nt: TGTGCCAGTAGTAGCTATTCCCTGGGGGACGAGCTCGGCTATGGCTACACCTTC

j_call: TRBJ1-1
clone_size: NA
d_call: NA
v_call: TRBV4-2
cdr3_aa: CASSRRLGNTEAFF
cdr3_nt: TGTGCCAGCAGCCGACGGCTAGGAAACACTGAAGCTTTCTTT

j_call: TRBJ1-1
clone_size: NA
d_call: NA
v_call: TRBV9
cdr3_aa: CASRPLGGDGTEAFF
cdr3_nt: TGTGCCAGCAGACCGTTAGGAGGGGATGGCACTGAAGCTTTCTTT

j_call: TRBJ1-1
clone_size: NA
d_call: NA
v_call: TRBV16
cdr3_aa: CASSQREKTGNTEAFF
cdr3_nt: TGTGCCAGCAGCCAGCGCGAAAAGACAGGTAACACTGAAGCTTTCTTT

j_call: TRBJ1-1
clone_size: NA
d_call: NA
v_call: TRBV29-1
cdr3_aa: CSAGRSNTEAFF
cdr3_nt: TGCAGCGCCGGGCGATCGAACACTGAAGCTTTCTTT

j_call: TRBJ1-3
clone_size: NA
d_call: NA
v_call: TRBV30
cdr3_aa: CAWIPTGGRNTIYF
cdr3_nt: TGTGCCTGGATCCCAACAGGCGGGAGAAACACCATATATTTT

j_call: TRBJ1-1
clone_size: once
d_call: NA
v_call: TRBV29-1
cdr3_aa: CSVEQVNTEAFF
cdr3_nt: TGCAGCGTTGAGCAGGTTAACACTGAAGCTTTCTTT

j_call: TRBJ1-2
clone_size: NA
d_call: NA
v_call: TRBV6-1
cdr3_aa: CASSLDRIYGHTF
cdr3_nt: TGTGCCAGCAGTTTAGACAGGATCTATGGCCACACCTTC

j_call: TRBJ1-1
clone_size: few
d_call: NA
v_call: TRBV11-2
cdr3_aa: CASRRMLAPEAFF
cdr3_nt: TGTGCCAGTAGGCGAATGCTAGCTCCCGAAGCTTTCTTT

j_call: TRBJ2-5
clone_size: NA
d_call: NA
v_call: TRBV5-1
cdr3_aa: CASSLRGRETQYF
cdr3_nt: TGCGCCAGCAGCTTGCGAGGCCGGGAGACCCAGTACTTC

j_call: TRBJ1-2
clone_size: NA
d_call: NA
v_call: TRBV4-2
cdr3_aa: CASSGIWAGSYGYTF
cdr3_nt: TGTGCCAGCAGCGGGATCTGGGCCGGGAGCTATGGCTACACCTTC

j_call: TRBJ2-1
clone_size: NA
d_call: NA
v_call: TRBV7-6
cdr3_aa: CASSFGGRSNEQFF
cdr3_nt: TGTGCCAGCAGCTTTGGGGGTAGGAGCAATGAGCAGTTCTTC

j_call: TRBJ1-6
clone_size: NA
d_call: NA
v_call: TRBV5-1
cdr3_aa: CASSPQDSSYNSPLHF
cdr3_nt: TGCGCCAGCAGCCCGCAGGACAGCTCCTATAATTCACCCCTCCACTTT

j_call: TRBJ2-2
clone_size: NA
d_call: NA
v_call: TRBV11-2
cdr3_aa: CASSRKRDRRNTGELFF
cdr3_nt: TGTGCCAGCAGCCGCAAAAGAGACAGGAGGAACACCGGGGAGCTGTTTTTT

j_call: TRBJ1-6
clone_size: NA
d_call: TRBD1
v_call: TRBV5-8
cdr3_aa: CASSHTGGSRYSPLHF
cdr3_nt: TGTGCCAGCAGCCATACAGGGGGCTCTCGGTATTCACCCCTCCACTTT

j_call: TRBJ2-3
clone_size: once
d_call: NA
v_call: TRBV7-8
cdr3_aa: CASSLESLDTQYF
cdr3_nt: TGTGCCAGCAGCTTAGAGTCCCTAGATACGCAGTATTTT

j_call: TRBJ1-1
clone_size: NA
d_call: NA
v_call: TRBV2
cdr3_aa: CASSKGLNTEAFF
cdr3_nt: TGTGCCAGCAGTAAGGGGTTGAACACTGAAGCTTTCTTT

j_call: TRBJ1-1
clone_size: few
d_call: NA
v_call: TRBV4-1
cdr3_aa: CASSHPRNTEAFF
cdr3_nt: TGCGCCAGCAGCCACCCTAGGAACACTGAAGCTTTCTTT

j_call: TRBJ1-1
clone_size: NA
d_call: NA
v_call: TRBV15
cdr3_aa: CATSRERTSGMKAFF
cdr3_nt: TGTGCCACCAGCAGAGAACGGACCTCCGGTATGAAAGCTTTCTTT

j_call: TRBJ2-5
clone_size: NA
d_call: TRBD2
v_call: TRBV2
cdr3_aa: CASRLAGGAGRETQYF
cdr3_nt: TGTGCCAGCCGGCTAGCGGGGGGGGCCGGTAGGGAGACCCAGTACTTC

j_call: TRBJ1-2
clone_size: NA
d_call: NA
v_call: TRBV30
cdr3_aa: CASPGQFGYGYTF
cdr3_nt: TGTGCCTCCCCTGGGCAGTTCGGCTATGGCTACACCTTC

j_call: TRBJ2-5
clone_size: NA
d_call: NA
v_call: TRBV7-8
cdr3_aa: CASSLTPDQETQYF
cdr3_nt: TGTGCCAGCAGCTTAACTCCAGACCAAGAGACCCAGTACTTC

j_call: TRBJ2-7
clone_size: NA
d_call: TRBD1
v_call: TRBV2
cdr3_aa: CASKWDRDRAYEQYF
cdr3_nt: TGTGCCAGCAAGTGGGACCGGGACAGGGCCTACGAGCAGTACTTC

j_call: TRBJ2-1
clone_size: NA
d_call: NA
v_call: TRBV6-5
cdr3_aa: CASTANNEQFF
cdr3_nt: TGTGCCAGCACCGCTAACAATGAGCAGTTCTTC

j_call: TRBJ1-1
clone_size: NA
d_call: TRBD1
v_call: TRBV6-1
cdr3_aa: CASVFRQGVTEAFF
cdr3_nt: TGTGCCAGCGTCTTCCGACAGGGGGTCACTGAAGCTTTCTTT

j_call: TRBJ1-5
clone_size: NA
d_call: NA
v_call: TRBV4-2
cdr3_aa: CASSPDRYSNQPQHF
cdr3_nt: TGTGCCAGCAGCCCAGACAGGTATAGCAATCAGCCCCAGCATTTT

j_call: TRBJ2-1
clone_size: NA
d_call: NA
v_call: TRBV6-1
cdr3_aa: CASSPRGDNEQFF
cdr3_nt: TGTGCCAGCAGTCCGCGCGGGGACAATGAGCAGTTCTTC

j_call: TRBJ2-1
clone_size: few
d_call: NA
v_call: TRBV2
cdr3_aa: CASTSGHKQFF
cdr3_nt: TGTGCCAGCACGTCTGGACACAAGCAGTTCTTC

j_call: TRBJ2-4
clone_size: NA
d_call: NA
v_call: TRBV25-1
cdr3_aa: CASSPSGRPGQGLNIQYF
cdr3_nt: TGTGCCAGCAGTCCAAGCGGGAGACCGGGACAGGGATTAAACATTCAGTACTTC